The T cell receptor beta chain under discussion was sequenced for a study of OX40 agonist ivuxolimab in advanced cancers. Study-level background: Ivuxolimab was a fully human IgG2 agonistic monoclonal antibody targeting the costimulatory receptor OX40 (CD134). Intravenous ivuxolimab was administered to patients every 2 weeks at six dose levels: 0.01, 0.1, 0.3, 1.5, 3 and 10 mg/kg. Of the roughly 52 dose-escalation patients, hepatocellular carcinoma was present in around 19, melanoma in approximately 15, renal cell carcinoma in 9 and head and neck cancer in 9. A male proportion of 75% to 85% and a mean age of approximately 55 years, ranging from 23 to 79, were recorded for the dose-escalation cohort. Prior anti-PD-1, anti-PD-L1 or anti-CTLA-4 therapy was permitted, and checkpoint inhibitors had been received by roughly 40% of dose-escalation patients. Partial responses occurred in three dose-escalation patients: two with cutaneous melanoma and one with hepatocellular carcinoma. Peripheral TCRbeta sequencing aimed to test whether ivuxolimab altered TCR sequence diversity and caused clonal T-cell expansion. The paper covers the monotherapy dose-escalation part of the phase I ivuxolimab trial, which included N ≈ 52 patients.

The CDR3, from cysteine to phenylalanine, totals 15 residues. Solely the CDR3 DNA is kept, with 45 bases framed from the first base. The junction carries 11 bases between V and J, which are trimmed by 6 bases and 2 bases respectively. For CDR1 and CDR2, the germline V gene (reference sequence) lists LNHDA and SQIVND. The trial excluded patients who had a history of autoimmune disease or who were on systemic immunosuppression. In every dose cohort, peripheral blood was drawn for TCR sequencing at baseline, cycle 4 day 1, and cycle 7 day 1. Samples were obtained from an open-label, multicenter, first-in-human phase I dose-escalation trial of ivuxolimab. Adults with locally advanced or metastatic head and neck squamous cell, hepatocellular, melanoma or renal cell carcinoma were enrolled in the trial. Before TCR sequencing, CD4+ T cells and CD8+ T cells were sorted from peripheral blood as separate populations.

To sequence the TCRbeta CDR3 region, genomic DNA was isolated from the sorted cells. The immunoSEQ Assay was used for sequencing of TCRbeta CDR3 regions. This is the immuneACCESS table as TCRdb keeps it, with only in-frame sequences that have V and J called. A part of the clones is gone; compared with another copy, unresolved V genes explain less than half, and the rest is unexplained. The sample table shows around 60,000 clones, and about 91% are seen once. Of the sample, around 1.8% falls within the top ten clones. Concerning this clone: The antigen this receptor binds is unknown. Nothing much larger sits one base from this clone, and base qualities are not available.

What the research found in general, with its limitations: Partial responders in the 0.1-3.0 mg/kg groups had among the lowest normalized peripheral clonal expansion, especially among CD8+ T cells. The antigen specificity of the clonally expanded peripheral T cells was not determined. At doses from 0.1 to 3.0 mg/kg, clonal expansion was seen in both CD4+ and CD8+ blood T cells between baseline and week 6. After ivuxolimab, expanded clones were on average more numerous among CD8+ T cells than among CD4+ T cells. Low levels of normalized T-cell clonal expansion were also seen in some patients who did not respond.

The TCR was taken from an adult with an advanced solid tumor such as melanoma, head and neck, liver or kidney cancer. The sequence is built from TRBV19 and TRBJ2-6; no D segment can be confidently identified. Sequences were derived from CD4+ or CD8+ T cells sorted from blood, sampled in a trial of the OX40 agonist ivuxolimab. The CDR3 amino acid sequence is: CASSRPNTGANVLTF. The DNA sequence reads TGTGCCAGTAGCCGACCTAATACTGGGGCCAACGTCCTGACTTTC.